The clone carrying this T cell receptor (beta chain) was detected only a few times. The target antigen is unknown. Per the germline V gene, CDR1 is MNHNY and CDR2 is SVGAGI (reference sequence). Trimming cost V 2 bases and J 5 bases, with 13 bases left between them. This CDR3 is 15 amino acids long. Per the authors' pipeline: The study built a papillary thyroid cancer distant-metastasis classifier from CDR3 differences across clinicopathological groups. Through MiXCR, TCRdb re-clonotyped the PCR reads. These V and J calls originate from TCRdb's pipeline instead of the authors' own analysis. The top ten clones hold 7.8% of a sample with tens of thousands of clones, 25% to 35% of them seen once. This record comes from a study of metastatic and nonmetastatic thyroid tumors. Turning to the study itself: Blood and tumor or nodule tissue repertoires from malignant and benign thyroid patients were compared. Findings of the study overall: Benign nodules were reported to have significantly lower TCR beta diversity than malignant thyroid tumors, in blood and tumor.

The entire patient cohort was treatment-naive prior to thyroid surgery. This chain uses TRBV6-6 with TRBJ1-5; D remains unclear. This sequence was found in a female donor with papillary thyroid cancer or a benign thyroid nodule (not recorded which). Some clones in this sample may be carry-over from other donors' samples. What was sequenced was blood. The CDR3 loop reads CASSYPMGYDQPQHF. CDR3 sequence (DNA): TGTGCCAGCAGTTACCCCATGGGGTACGATCAGCCCCAGCATTTT.